These 19 T cell receptor beta chains were sequenced from one sample in a study of control samples from healthy donors and cancer patients. TCRdb keeps only in-frame clones here, not all; method: immunoSEQ multiplex PCR. The sample consists of approximately 85,000 clones, about 89% of them appearing once. The sample was blood. These receptors came from a woman aged 60-75 years in good health.

The J gene is TRBJ2-2, the V gene TRBV2; 9 bases line up with TRBD2. Germline lookup yields CDR1 SNHLY and CDR2 FYNNEI. V shed 5 bases and J 0 bases; nucleotides not matched to a gene: 1. The CDR3 length is 15 residues. The CDR3 here is CASSPSGTNTGELFF. The CDR3, as DNA: TGTGCCAGCAGTCCTAGCGGGACGAACACCGGGGAGCTGTTTTTT.

The chain couples TRBV19 to TRBJ1-2; D might be TRBD1 (6 bases). V lost 7 bases to trimming and J lost 7 bases, with 16 bases between them. Germline-derived CDR1 and CDR2 are LNHDA and SQIVND (reference sequence). This CDR3 is 13 amino acids long. CDR3 sequence (DNA): TGTGCCAGTACCACGACGGGACAATTTGGCTACACCTTC. Translating it yields CASTTTGQFGYTF.

The V and J genes are TRBV4-3 and TRBJ1-4, with D maybe TRBD1 (6 bases). Germline V gene sequence: CDR1 LGHNA, CDR2 YSLEER. This CDR3 comprises 17 residues. Trimming cost V 0 bases and J 4 bases, with 15 bases left between them. CDR3 residues: CASSQEGGWDINEKLFF. CDR3 nucleotides: TGCGCCAGCAGCCAAGAAGGGGGTTGGGACATTAATGAAAAACTGTTTTTT.

This sequence joins TRBV7-2 and TRBJ2-2, with a possible D match to TRBD2 (6 bases). The V and J ends lost 2 bases and 6 bases respectively, with 16 bases between them. Looked up from germline, CDR1 is SGHTA and CDR2 is FQGNSA. This CDR3 is built from 16 residues. Here the CDR3 DNA reads TGTGCCAGCAGCTTACGTGGGGGGAGCTTGGCCGGGGAGCTGTTTTTT. It specifies CASSLRGGSLAGELFF.

Turning to this clone: The identical CDR3 is also encoded by other nucleotide sequences in the sample. CDR3 residues: CASTRESGNTIYF. The CDR3 DNA sequence: TGTGCCAGTACCAGGGAATCTGGAAACACCATATATTTT. This chain connects TRBV2 to TRBJ1-3, with a tentative D call TRBD1 (5 bases). The germline gives CDR1 SNHLY, CDR2 FYNNEI. V lost 9 bases and J lost 1, with 10 bases in between. CDR3 length equals 13 residues.

V is TRBV5-1 and J is TRBJ1-1; D is perhaps TRBD1 (5 bases). Germline CDR1 SGHRS, CDR2 YFSETQ. Between the trimmed V and J ends, which lost 4 bases and 6 bases, there was a span of 13 bases. The CDR3 is 13 residues long. In DNA, the CDR3 is TGCGCCAGCAGCATCCAGGGTGTCGCTGAAGCTTTCTTT. It encodes CASSIQGVAEAFF. The entire variable domain, with the rest obtained from reference TRBV5-1 and TRBJ1-1, is as follows: KAGVTQTPRYLIKTRGQQVTLSCSPISGHRSVSWYQQTPGQGLQFLFEYFSETQRNKGNFPGRFSGRQFSNSRSEMNVSTLELGDSALYLCASSIQGVAEAFFGQGTRLTVV.

The chain couples TRBV3-1 (or the pseudogene TRBV3-2) to TRBJ1-6; D might be TRBD1 (5 bases). V lost 3 bases and J lost 10, with 13 bases in between. The CDR3 runs to 14 residues. Per germline, CDR1 LGHDT and CDR2 YNNKEL (reference sequence). The CDR3 DNA follows: TGTGCCAGCAGCCAGGGGGGAGCGGAATCACCCCTCCACTTT. This sequence encodes CASSQGGAESPLHF.

This chain joins TRBV21-1 and TRBJ2-7; TRBD2, the table's D call, lacks a check against the DNA. TRBV21-1 is described as a pseudogene. The CDR3 is made up of 20 amino acids. The CDR3, as DNA: TGTGCCAGCAGCAAAGAGAGACAGGGACTAGCGGGGGTTTTTTCCTACGAGCAGTACTTC. The encoded protein is CASSKERQGLAGVFSYEQYF.

The chain combines TRBV18 with TRBJ1-1; tentative D call: TRBD1 (6 bases). The CDR3 length is 13 residues. Germline loops: CDR1 KGHSH, CDR2 LQKENI. Trimming took 0 bases from V and 6 from J, leaving 8 bases between them. CDR3 in DNA: TGTGCCAGCTCACCACCGTCAGGGGCTGAAGCTTTCTTT. Its translation: CASSPPSGAEAFF.

The V gene is TRBV29-1, the J gene TRBJ1-5, with 8 bases aligning to TRBD1. The CDR3 totals 15 residues. CDR1 is SQVTM, CDR2 ANQGSEA, per germline. The J segment lost 0 bases and the V segment lost 8 bases, leaving 9 bases of the junction unmatched. CDR3 DNA sequence: TGCAGCCCGAGGGGACAGGAGAATAGCAATCAGCCCCAGCATTTT. It yields the protein CSPRGQENSNQPQHF.

This clone was observed a few times. V gene TRBV3-1 (or the pseudogene TRBV3-2) combines with J gene TRBJ2-2; 9 positions agree with TRBD2. V trimming: 6 bases; J trimming: 4 bases; junction bases outside the gene matches: 9. This CDR3 contains 16 residues. Looked up from germline, CDR1 is LGHDT and CDR2 is YNNKEL (reference sequence). The DNA for the CDR3 is TGTGCCAGCAGGCGCGGACTAGCGCCCGGCACCGGGGAGCTGTTTTTT. Translated, it gives CASRRGLAPGTGELFF.

The chain couples TRBV11-1 to TRBJ2-1, with D perhaps matching TRBD1 (6 bases). The CDR3 covers 14 residues. Germline values: CDR1 SGHAT, CDR2 FQDESV (reference sequence). The germline V and J ends were trimmed by 3 bases and 10 bases, with 16 bases remaining between them. CDR3 DNA: TGTGCCAGCAGCTTTTCTCCAGGGGTAGGGGAGCAGTTCTTC. It codes for CASSFSPGVGEQFF.

The chain employs TRBV11-2 and TRBJ1-5; maybe TRBD1 (6 bases). Germline V gene data show CDR1 as SGHAT and CDR2 as FQNNGV. Trimming stripped 0 bases from V and 0 bases from J, with 9 bases between. CDR3 length: 16 residues. DNA for the CDR3: TGTGCCAGCAGCTTAGAGGGACAAATTAGCAATCAGCCCCAGCATTTT. It codes for CASSLEGQISNQPQHF.

The rearrangement uses TRBV18 and TRBJ2-7; 10 bases line up with TRBD1. The CDR3 has 15 amino acids. Trimming cost V 2 bases and J 2 bases; bases outside gene matches: 3. In germline, CDR1 is KGHSH, CDR2 LQKENI. CDR3 protein: CASSPGTGATYEQYF. CDR3 nucleotides: TGTGCCAGCTCACCAGGGACAGGGGCTACCTACGAGCAGTACTTC.

This chain uses TRBV27 with TRBJ1-2; D ambiguous. The germline V and J ends were trimmed by 6 bases and 0 bases, with 14 bases remaining between them. This CDR3 has 15 amino acids. Germline loops: CDR1 MNHEY, CDR2 SMNVEV (reference sequence). CDR3 sequence reads: CASRKGSIANYGYTF. CDR3 bases: TGTGCCAGCAGAAAAGGATCCATCGCTAACTATGGCTACACCTTC.

The J gene is TRBJ1-1, the V gene TRBV6-5; no clear D. The germline gives CDR1 MNHEY, CDR2 SVGAGI. The CDR3 covers 11 residues. V lost 6 bases and J lost 6, with 8 bases in between. The CDR3 sequence: CASSGFSEAFF. The CDR3 DNA reads as TGTGCCAGCAGCGGCTTTTCTGAAGCTTTCTTT.

V and J are TRBV18 and TRBJ1-2; unclear D gene. The CDR3 has 13 amino acids. The germline V gene encodes CDR1 KGHSH and CDR2 LQKENI. Trimming took off 3 bases at V and 4 bases at J, with 9 bases between the two ends. DNA of the CDR3: TGTGCCAGCTCACCGGACGCCGGCTATGGCTACACCTTC. It encodes CASSPDAGYGYTF.

The V and J genes are TRBV5-4 and TRBJ2-1; D is unclear. In germline, CDR1 is SGHNT, CDR2 YYREEE (reference sequence). The CDR3 extends over 13 amino acids. V was shortened by 0 bases and J by 6 bases, with 7 bases between the two germline ends. The CDR3 loop is CASSLGLLNEQFF. CDR3 DNA sequence: TGTGCCAGCAGCTTGGGACTCCTCAATGAGCAGTTCTTC.

This clone was seen a handful of times. The chain links TRBV11-2 to TRBJ1-2, with a possible D match to TRBD1 (5 bases). This CDR3 spans 13 amino acids. Germline CDR1 and CDR2: SGHAT and FQNNGV. V lost 6 bases and J lost 4, with 12 bases in between. The CDR3 nucleotides are TGTGCCAGCAGTCCCAGGGAAAGCTATGGCTACACCTTC. Translating gives CASSPRESYGYTF.